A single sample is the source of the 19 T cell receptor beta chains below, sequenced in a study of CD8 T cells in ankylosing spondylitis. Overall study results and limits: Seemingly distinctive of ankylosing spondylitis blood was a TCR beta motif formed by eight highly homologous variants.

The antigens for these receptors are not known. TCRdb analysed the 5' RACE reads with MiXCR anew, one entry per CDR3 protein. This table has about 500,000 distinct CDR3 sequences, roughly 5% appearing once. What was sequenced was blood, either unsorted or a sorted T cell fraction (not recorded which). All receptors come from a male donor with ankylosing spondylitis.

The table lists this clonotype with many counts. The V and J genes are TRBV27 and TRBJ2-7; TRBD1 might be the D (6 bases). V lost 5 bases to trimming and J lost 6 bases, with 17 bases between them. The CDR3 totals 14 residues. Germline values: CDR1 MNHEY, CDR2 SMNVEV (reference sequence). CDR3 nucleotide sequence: TGTGCCAGCAGTGAAACTCCAACAGGGACCGAGCAGTACTTC. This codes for CASSETPTGTEQYF.

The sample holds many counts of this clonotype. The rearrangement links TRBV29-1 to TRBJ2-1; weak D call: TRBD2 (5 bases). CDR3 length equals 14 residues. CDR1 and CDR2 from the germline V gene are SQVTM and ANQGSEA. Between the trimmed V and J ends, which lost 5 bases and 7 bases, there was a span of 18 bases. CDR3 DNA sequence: TGCAGCGTTCCCAGAGGCGGGCTGACGAATGAGCAGTTCTTC. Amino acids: CSVPRGGLTNEQFF.

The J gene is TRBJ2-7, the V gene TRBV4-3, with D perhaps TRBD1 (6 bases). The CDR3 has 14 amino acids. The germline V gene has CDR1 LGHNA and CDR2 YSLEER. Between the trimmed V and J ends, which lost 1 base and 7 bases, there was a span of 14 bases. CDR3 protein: CASSQGPGADEQYF. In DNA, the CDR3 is TGCGCCAGCAGCCAAGGCCCAGGGGCTGATGAGCAGTACTTC.

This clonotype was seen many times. The CDR3 is CASAVAPEGQPQHF. The CDR3, as DNA: TGTGCCAGCGCGGTGGCCCCGGAGGGTCAGCCCCAGCATTTT. This sequence joins TRBV6-1 and TRBJ1-5; D remains unclear. V was cut by 8 bases and J by 6 bases, with 17 bases left in between. Germline CDR1 is MNHNS and CDR2 is SASEGT. This CDR3 has 14 residues.

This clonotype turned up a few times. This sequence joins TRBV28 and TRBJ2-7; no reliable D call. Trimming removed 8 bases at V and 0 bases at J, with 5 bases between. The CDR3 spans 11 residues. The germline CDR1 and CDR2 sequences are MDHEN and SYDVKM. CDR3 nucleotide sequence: TGTGCCAGCTTCGCCTCCTACGAGCAGTACTTC. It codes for CASFASYEQYF.

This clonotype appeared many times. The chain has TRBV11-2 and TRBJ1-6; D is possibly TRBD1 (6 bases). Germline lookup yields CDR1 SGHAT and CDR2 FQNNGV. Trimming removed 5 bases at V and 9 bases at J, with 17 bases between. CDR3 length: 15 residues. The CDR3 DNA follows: TGTGCCAGCAGCCCAGGGGTCCCCCCGGGTTCACCCCTCCACTTT. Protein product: CASSPGVPPGSPLHF.

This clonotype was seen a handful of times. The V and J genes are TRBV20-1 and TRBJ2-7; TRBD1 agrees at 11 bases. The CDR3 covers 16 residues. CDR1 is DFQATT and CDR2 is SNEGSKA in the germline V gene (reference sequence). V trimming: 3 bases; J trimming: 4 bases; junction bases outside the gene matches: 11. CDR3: CSASLWTGGINYEQYF. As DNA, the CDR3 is TGCAGTGCTAGTTTGTGGACAGGGGGCATCAATTACGAGCAGTACTTC.

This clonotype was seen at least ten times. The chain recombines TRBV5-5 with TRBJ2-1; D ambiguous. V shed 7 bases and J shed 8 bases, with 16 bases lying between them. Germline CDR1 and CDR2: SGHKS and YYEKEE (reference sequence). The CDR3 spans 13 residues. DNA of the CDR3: TGTGCCAGCGGGCCCCCGGGTAGAGATGAGCAGTTCTTC. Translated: CASGPPGRDEQFF. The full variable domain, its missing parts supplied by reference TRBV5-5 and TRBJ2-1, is DAGVTQSPTHLIKTRGQQVTLRCSPISGHKSVSWYQQVLGQGPQFIFQYYEKEERGRGNFPDRFSARQFPNYSSELNVNALLLGDSALYLCASGPPGRDEQFFGPGTRLTVL.

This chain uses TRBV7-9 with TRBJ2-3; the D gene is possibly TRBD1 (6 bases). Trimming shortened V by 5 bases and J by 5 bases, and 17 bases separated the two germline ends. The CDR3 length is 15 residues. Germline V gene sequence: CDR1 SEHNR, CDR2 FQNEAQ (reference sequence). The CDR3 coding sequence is TGTGCCAGCAGCCTGGGGGCAGGGGATCAAGATACGCAGTATTTT. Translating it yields CASSLGAGDQDTQYF.

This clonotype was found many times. The CDR3 DNA reads TGCGCCAGCAGCTACGATCGGCCGAACACTGAAGCTTTCTTT. It translates to CASSYDRPNTEAFF. V and J are TRBV5-1 and TRBJ1-1; D call uncertain. Trimming left V 3 bases short and J 1 base short, with 10 bases between. Looked up from germline, CDR1 is SGHRS and CDR2 is YFSETQ. The CDR3 totals 14 residues.

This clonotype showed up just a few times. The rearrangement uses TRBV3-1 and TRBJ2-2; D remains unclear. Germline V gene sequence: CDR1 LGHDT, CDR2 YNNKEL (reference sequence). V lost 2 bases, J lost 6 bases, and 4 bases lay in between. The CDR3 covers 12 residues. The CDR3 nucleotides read TGTGCCAGCAGCCAATTCGCCGGGGAGCTGTTTTTT. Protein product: CASSQFAGELFF.

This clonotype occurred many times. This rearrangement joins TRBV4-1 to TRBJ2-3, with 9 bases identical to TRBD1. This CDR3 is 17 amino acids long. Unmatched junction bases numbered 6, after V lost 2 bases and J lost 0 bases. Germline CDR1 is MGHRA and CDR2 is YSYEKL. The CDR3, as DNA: TGCGCCAGCAGCCAACCGACAGGGGGGCCAAGCACAGATACGCAGTATTTT. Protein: CASSQPTGGPSTDTQYF.

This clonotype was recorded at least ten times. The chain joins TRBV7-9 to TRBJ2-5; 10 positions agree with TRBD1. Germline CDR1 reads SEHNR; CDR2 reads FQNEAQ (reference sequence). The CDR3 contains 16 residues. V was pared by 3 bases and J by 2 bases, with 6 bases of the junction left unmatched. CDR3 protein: CASSFGLGQGQETQYF. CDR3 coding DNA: TGTGCCAGCAGCTTTGGCCTGGGACAGGGGCAAGAGACCCAGTACTTC.

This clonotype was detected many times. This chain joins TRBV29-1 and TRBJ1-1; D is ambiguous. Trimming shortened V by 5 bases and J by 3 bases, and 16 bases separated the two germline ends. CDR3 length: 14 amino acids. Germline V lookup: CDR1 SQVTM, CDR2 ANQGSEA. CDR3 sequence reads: CSVRTDLKYTEAFF. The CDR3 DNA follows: TGCAGCGTTAGGACGGACCTAAAGTACACTGAAGCTTTCTTT. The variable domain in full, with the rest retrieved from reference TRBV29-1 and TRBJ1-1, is SAVISQKPSRDICQRGTSLTIQCQVDSQVTMMFWYRQQPGQSLTLIATANQGSEATYESGFVIDKFPISRPNLTFSTLTVSNMSPEDSSIYLCSVRTDLKYTEAFFGQGTRLTVV.

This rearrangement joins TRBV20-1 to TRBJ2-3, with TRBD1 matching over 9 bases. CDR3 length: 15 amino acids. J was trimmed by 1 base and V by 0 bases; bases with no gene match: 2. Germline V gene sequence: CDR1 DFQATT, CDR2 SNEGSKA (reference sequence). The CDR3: CSARDRTGGTDTQYF. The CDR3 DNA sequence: TGCAGTGCTAGAGATCGGACAGGGGGCACAGATACGCAGTATTTT.

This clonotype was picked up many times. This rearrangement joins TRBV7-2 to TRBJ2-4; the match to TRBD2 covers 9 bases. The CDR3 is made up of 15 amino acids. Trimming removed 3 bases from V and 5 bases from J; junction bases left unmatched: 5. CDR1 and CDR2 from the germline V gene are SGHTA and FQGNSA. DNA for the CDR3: TGTGCCAGCAGCTTTGCGGGAGGGCCGGAAAACATTCAGTACTTC. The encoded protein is CASSFAGGPENIQYF.

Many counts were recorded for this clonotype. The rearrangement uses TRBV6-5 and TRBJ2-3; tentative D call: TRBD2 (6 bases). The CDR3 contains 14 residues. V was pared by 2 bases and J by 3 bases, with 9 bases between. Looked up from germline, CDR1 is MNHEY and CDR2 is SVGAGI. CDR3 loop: CASSYSGPTDTQYF. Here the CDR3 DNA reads TGTGCCAGCAGTTACAGCGGGCCGACAGATACGCAGTATTTT.

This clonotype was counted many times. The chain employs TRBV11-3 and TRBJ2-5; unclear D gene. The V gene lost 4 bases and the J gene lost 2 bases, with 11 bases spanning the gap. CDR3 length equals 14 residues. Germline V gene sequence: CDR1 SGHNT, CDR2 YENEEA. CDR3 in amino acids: CASSSSIGQETQYF. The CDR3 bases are TGTGCCAGCAGCTCTAGTATCGGGCAAGAGACCCAGTACTTC.

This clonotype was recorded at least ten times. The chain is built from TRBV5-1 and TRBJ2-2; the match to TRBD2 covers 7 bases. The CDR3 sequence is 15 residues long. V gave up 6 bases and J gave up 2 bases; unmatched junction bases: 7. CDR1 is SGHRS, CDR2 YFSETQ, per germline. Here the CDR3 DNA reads TGCGCCAGCACCGTGAGCGGGGCTAACACCGGGGAGCTGTTTTTT. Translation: CASTVSGANTGELFF.